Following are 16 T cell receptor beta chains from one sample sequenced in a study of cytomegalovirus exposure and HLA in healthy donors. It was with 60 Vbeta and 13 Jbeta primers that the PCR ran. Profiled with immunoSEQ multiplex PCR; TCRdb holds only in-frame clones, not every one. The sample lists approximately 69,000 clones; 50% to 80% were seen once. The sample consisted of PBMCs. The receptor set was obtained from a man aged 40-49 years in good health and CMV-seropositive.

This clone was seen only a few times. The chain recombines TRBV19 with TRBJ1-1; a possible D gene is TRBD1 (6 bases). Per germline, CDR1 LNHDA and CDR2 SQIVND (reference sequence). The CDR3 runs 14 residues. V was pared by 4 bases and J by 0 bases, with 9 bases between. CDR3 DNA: TGTGCCAGTAGTAGAACAGGGATGAACACTGAAGCTTTCTTT. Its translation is CASSRTGMNTEAFF.

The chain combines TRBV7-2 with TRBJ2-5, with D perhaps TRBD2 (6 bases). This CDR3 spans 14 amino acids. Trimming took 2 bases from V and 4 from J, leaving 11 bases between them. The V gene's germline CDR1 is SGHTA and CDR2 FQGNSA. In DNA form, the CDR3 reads TGTGCCAGCAGCTTAAACGGGGGAATAGAGACCCAGTACTTC. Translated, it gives CASSLNGGIETQYF.

The CDR3 is CASSFRDRGGTEAFF. The CDR3 DNA reads TGTGCCAGCAGCTTTAGGGACAGGGGAGGCACTGAAGCTTTCTTT. This chain connects TRBV7-2 to TRBJ1-1; 10 bases line up with TRBD1. The germline CDR1 and CDR2 sequences are SGHTA and FQGNSA. Trimming at V came to 3 bases and at J to 4 bases, leaving 5 bases not matched to a gene. The CDR3 runs 15 residues.

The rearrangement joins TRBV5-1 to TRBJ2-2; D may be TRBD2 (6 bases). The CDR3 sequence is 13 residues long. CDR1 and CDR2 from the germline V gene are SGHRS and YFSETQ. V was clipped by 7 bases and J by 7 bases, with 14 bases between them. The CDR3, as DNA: TGCGCCAGCTCTAAGGGCGGGGACGGGGAGCTGTTTTTT. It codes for CASSKGGDGELFF.

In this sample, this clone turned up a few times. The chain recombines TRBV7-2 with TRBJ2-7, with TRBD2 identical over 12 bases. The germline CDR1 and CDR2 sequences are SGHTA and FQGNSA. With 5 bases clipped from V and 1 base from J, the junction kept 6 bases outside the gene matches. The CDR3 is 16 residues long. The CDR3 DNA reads TGTGCCAGCAGCATAACCGGGACTAGCGGGTCCTACGAGCAGTACTTC. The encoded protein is CASSITGTSGSYEQYF.

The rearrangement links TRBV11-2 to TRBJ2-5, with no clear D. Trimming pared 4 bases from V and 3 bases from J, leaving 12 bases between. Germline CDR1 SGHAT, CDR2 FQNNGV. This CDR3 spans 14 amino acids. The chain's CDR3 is CASSSRRWEETQYF. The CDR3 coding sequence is TGTGCCAGCAGCTCACGGAGATGGGAAGAGACCCAGTACTTC.

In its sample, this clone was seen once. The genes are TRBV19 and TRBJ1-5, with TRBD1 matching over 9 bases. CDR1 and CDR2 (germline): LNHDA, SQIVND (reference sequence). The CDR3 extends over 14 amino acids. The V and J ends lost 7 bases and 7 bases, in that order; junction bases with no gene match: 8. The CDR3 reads CASMWDRVEQPQHF. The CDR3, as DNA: TGTGCCAGTATGTGGGACAGGGTGGAGCAGCCCCAGCATTTT.

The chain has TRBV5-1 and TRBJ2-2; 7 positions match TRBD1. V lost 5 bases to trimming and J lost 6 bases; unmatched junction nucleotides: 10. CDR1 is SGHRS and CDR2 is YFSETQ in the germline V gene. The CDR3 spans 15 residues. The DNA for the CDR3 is TGCGCCAGCAGTTCCGGGACAGCCTCTCCCGGGGAGCTGTTTTTT. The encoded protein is CASSSGTASPGELFF. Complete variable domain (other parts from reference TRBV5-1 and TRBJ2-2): KAGVTQTPRYLIKTRGQQVTLSCSPISGHRSVSWYQQTPGQGLQFLFEYFSETQRNKGNFPGRFSGRQFSNSRSEMNVSTLELGDSALYLCASSSGTASPGELFFGEGSRLTVL.

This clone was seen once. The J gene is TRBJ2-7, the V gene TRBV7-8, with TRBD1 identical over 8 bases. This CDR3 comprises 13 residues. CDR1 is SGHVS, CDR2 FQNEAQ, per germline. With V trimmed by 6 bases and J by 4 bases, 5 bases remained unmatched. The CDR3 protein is CASRRQGTYEQYF. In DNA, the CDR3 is TGTGCCAGCAGGAGACAGGGGACGTACGAGCAGTACTTC.

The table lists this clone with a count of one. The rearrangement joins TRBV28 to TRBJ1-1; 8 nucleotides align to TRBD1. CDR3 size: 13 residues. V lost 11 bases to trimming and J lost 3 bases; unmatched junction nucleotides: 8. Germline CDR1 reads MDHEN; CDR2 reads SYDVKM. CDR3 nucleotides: TGTGCCGGGGCAGGGGGCTGGGACACTGAAGCTTTCTTT. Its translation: CAGAGGWDTEAFF.

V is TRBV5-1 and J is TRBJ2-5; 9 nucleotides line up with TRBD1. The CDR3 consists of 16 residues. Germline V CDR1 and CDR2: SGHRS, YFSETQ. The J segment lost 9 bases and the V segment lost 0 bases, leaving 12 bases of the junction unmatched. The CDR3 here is CASSLVTGGPLGAQYF. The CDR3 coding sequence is TGCGCCAGCAGCTTGGTCACAGGGGGCCCCTTGGGGGCCCAGTACTTC.

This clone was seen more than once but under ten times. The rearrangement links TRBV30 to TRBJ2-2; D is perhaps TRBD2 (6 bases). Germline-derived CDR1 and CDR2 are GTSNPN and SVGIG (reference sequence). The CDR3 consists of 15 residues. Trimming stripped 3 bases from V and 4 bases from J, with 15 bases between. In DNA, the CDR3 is TGTGCCTGGAGGGGGCGGAGGGGCTTCACCGGGGAGCTGTTTTTT. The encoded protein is CAWRGRRGFTGELFF.

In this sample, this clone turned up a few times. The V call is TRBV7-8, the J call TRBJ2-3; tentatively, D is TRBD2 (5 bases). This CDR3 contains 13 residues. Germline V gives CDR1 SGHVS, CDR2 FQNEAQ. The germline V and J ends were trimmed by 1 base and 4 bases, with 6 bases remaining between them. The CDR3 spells CASSLDGADTQYF. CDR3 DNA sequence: TGTGCCAGCAGCTTAGACGGGGCAGATACGCAGTATTTT.

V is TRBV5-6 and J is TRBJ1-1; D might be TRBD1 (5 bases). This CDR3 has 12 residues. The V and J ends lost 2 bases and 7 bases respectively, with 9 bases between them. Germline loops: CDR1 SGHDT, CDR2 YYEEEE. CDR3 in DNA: TGTGCCAGCAGCTTAGGGGAGGGTGAAGCTTTCTTT. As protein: CASSLGEGEAFF.

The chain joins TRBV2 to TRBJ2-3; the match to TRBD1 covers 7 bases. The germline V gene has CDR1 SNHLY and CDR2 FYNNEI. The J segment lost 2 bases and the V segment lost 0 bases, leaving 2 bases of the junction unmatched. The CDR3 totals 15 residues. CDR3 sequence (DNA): TGTGCCAGCAGTGAAGCAGGGGGCCCCACAGATACGCAGTATTTT. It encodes CASSEAGGPTDTQYF.

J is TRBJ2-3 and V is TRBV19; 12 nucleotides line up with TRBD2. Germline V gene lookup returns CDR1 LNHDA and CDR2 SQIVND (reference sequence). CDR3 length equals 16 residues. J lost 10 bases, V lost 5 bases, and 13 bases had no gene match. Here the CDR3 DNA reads TGTGCCAGTAGTGCTCAGACTAGCGGGGGCCCAGAGGCGCAGTATTTT. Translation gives CASSAQTSGGPEAQYF.